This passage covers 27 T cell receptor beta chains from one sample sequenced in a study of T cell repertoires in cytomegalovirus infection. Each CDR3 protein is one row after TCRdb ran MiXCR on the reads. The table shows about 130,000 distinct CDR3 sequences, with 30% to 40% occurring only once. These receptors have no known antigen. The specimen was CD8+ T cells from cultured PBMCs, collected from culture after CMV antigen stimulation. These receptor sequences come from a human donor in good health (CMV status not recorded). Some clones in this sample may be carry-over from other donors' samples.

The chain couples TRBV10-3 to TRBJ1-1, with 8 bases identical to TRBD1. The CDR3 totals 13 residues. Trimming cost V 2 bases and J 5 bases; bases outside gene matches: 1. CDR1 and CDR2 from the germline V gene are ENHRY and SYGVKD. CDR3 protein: CAISEGQGTEAFF. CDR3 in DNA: TGTGCCATCAGTGAGGGACAGGGTACTGAAGCTTTCTTT.

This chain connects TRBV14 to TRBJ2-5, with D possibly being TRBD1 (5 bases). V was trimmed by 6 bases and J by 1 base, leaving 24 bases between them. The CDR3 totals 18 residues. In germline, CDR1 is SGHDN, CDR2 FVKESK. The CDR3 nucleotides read TGTGCCAGCAGTCGAAGAGAACAGGAGTCCCCGCCCCAAGAGACCCAGTACTTC. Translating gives CASSRREQESPPQETQYF.

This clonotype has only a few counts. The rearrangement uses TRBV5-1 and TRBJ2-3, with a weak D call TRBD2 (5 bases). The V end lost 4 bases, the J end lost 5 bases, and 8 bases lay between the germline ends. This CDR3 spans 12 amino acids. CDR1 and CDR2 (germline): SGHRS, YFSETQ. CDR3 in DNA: TGCGCCAGCAGCGACGAGGGAGATACGCAGTATTTT. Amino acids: CASSDEGDTQYF.

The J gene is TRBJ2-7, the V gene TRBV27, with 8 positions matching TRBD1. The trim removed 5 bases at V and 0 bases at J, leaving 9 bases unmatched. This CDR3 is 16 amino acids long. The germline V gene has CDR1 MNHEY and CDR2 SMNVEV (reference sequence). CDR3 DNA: TGTGCCAGCAGTGCAGGGACAGGTCTAAGCTCCTACGAGCAGTACTTC. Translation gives CASSAGTGLSSYEQYF.

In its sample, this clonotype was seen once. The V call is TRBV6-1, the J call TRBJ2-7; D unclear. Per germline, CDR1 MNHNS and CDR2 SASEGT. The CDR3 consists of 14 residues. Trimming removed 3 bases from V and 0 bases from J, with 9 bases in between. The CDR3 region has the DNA TGTGCCAGCAGTGACGTCAGTCCCTCCTACGAGCAGTACTTC. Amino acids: CASSDVSPSYEQYF.

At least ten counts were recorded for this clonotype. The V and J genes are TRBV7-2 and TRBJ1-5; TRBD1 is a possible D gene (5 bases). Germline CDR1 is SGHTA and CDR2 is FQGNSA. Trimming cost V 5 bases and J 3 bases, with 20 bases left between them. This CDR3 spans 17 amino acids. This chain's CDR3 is CASSPRGRDSFNQPQHF. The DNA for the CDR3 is TGTGCCAGCAGCCCCCGAGGGCGGGACTCTTTCAATCAGCCCCAGCATTTT.

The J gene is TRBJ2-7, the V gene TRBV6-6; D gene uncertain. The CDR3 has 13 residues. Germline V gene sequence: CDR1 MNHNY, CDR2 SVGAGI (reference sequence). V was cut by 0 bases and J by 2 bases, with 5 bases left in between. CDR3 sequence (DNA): TGTGCCAGCAGTTACTCAGGGCCCTACGAGCAGTACTTC. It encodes CASSYSGPYEQYF.

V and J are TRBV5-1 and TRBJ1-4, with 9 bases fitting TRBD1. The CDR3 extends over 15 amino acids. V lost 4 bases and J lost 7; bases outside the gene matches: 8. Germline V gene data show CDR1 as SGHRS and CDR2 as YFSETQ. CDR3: CASSVRTGVREKLFF. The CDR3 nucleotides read TGCGCCAGCAGCGTACGGACAGGGGTACGTGAAAAACTGTTTTTT.

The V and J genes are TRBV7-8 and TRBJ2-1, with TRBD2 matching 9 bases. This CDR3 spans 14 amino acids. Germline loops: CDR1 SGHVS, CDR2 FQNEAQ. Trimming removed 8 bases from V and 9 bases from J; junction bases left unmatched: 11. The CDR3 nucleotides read TGTGCCAGCGGAACAGCGGGGGGACACATTGAGCAGTTCTTC. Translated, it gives CASGTAGGHIEQFF.

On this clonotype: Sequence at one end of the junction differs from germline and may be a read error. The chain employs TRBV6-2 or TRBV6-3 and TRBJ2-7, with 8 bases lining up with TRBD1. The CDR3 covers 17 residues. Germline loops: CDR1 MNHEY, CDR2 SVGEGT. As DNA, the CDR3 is TGTGCCAGCAGTTACGCAGGGGGCTTCAGGTCCTCCCACGAGCAGTACTTC. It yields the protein CASSYAGGFRSSHEQYF.

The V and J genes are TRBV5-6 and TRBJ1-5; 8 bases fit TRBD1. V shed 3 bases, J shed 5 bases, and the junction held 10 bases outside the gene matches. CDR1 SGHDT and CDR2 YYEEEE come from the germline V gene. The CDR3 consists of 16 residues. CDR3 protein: CASSWGSGGGDQPQHF. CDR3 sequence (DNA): TGTGCCAGCAGCTGGGGCTCAGGGGGCGGCGATCAGCCCCAGCATTTT. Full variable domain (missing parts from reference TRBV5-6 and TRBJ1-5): DAGVTQSPTHLIKTRGQQVTLRCSPKSGHDTVSWYQQALGQGPQFIFQYYEEEERQRGNFPDRFSGHQFPNYSSELNVNALLLGDSALYLCASSWGSGGGDQPQHFGDGTRLSIL.

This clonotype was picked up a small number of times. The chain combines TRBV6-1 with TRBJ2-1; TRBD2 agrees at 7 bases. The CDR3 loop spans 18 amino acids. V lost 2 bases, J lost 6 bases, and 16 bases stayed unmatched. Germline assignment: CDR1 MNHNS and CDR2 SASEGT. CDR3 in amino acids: CASSEYPDPGGRFNEQFF. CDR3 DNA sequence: TGTGCCAGCAGTGAATACCCCGATCCCGGGGGGAGGTTCAATGAGCAGTTCTTC.

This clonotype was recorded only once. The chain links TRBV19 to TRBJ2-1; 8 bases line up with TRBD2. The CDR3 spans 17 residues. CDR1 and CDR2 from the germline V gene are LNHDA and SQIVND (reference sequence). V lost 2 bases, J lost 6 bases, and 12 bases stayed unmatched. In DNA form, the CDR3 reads TGTGCCAGTAGTATACTAGAGGGGGGGCTAGCGGGCAATGAGCAGTTCTTC. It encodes CASSILEGGLAGNEQFF.

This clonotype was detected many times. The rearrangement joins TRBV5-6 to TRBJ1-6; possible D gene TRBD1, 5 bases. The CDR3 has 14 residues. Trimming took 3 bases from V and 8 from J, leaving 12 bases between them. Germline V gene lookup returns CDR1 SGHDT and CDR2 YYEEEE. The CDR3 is CASSSGTLYSPLHF. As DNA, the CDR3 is TGTGCCAGCAGCTCCGGGACTCTCTATTCACCCCTCCACTTT.

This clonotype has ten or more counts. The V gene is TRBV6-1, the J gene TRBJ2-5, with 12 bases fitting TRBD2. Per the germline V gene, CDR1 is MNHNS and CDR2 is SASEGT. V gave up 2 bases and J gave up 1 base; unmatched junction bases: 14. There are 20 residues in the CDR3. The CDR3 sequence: CASSEYFGAPSGGGQETQYF. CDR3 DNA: TGTGCCAGCAGTGAATATTTCGGGGCCCCTAGCGGGGGGGGCCAAGAGACCCAGTACTTC.

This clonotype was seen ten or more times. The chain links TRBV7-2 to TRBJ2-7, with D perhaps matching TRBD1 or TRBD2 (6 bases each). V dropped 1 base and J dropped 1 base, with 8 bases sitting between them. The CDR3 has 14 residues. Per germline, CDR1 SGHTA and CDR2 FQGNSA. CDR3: CASSLGGASYEQYF. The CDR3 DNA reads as TGTGCCAGCAGCTTAGGGGGGGCTTCCTACGAGCAGTACTTC.

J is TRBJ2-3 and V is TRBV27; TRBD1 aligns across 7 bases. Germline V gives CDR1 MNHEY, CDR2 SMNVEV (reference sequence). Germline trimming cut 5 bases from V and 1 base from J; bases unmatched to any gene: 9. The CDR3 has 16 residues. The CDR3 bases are TGTGCCAGCAGTCCCCTCGAGGGGGCGGGCACAGATACGCAGTATTTT. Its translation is CASSPLEGAGTDTQYF.

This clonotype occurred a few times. The DNA for the CDR3 is TGTGCCAGCAGTTTCAGGACAGGGGGAAATCAGCCCCAGCATTTT. The encoded protein is CASSFRTGGNQPQHF. The V gene is TRBV27, the J gene TRBJ1-5, with 10 bases fitting TRBD1. Germline V gene sequence: CDR1 MNHEY, CDR2 SMNVEV (reference sequence). The CDR3 is made up of 15 amino acids. The junction had 3 bases not matched to a gene; V was cut back by 3 bases and J by 4 bases.

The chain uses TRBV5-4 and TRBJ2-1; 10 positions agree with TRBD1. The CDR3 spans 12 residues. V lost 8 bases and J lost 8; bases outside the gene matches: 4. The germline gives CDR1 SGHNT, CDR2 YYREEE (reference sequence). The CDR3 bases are TGTGCCAGGGGGGACAGGGGTGATGAGCAGTTCTTC. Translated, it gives CARGDRGDEQFF. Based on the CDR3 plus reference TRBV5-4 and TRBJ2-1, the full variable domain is ETGVTQSPTHLIKTRGQQVTLRCSSQSGHNTVSWYQQALGQGPQFIFQYYREEENGRGNFPPRFSGLQFPNYSSELNVNALELDDSALYLCARGDRGDEQFFGPGTRLTVL.

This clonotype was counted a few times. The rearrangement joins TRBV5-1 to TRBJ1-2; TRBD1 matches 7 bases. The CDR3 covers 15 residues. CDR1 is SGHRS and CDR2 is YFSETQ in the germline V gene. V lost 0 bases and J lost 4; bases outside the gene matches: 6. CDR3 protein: CASSLDVGGVYGYTF. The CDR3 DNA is TGCGCCAGCAGCTTGGATGTAGGGGGCGTCTATGGCTACACCTTC.

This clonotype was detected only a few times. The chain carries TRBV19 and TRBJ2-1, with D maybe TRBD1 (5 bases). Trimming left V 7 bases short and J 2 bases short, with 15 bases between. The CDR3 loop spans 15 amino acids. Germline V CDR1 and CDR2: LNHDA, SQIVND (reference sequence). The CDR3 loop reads CASKPGHVTYNEQFF. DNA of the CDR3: TGTGCCAGTAAGCCCGGACACGTTACCTACAATGAGCAGTTCTTC.

The CDR3 coding sequence is TGTGCCAGCTCACCATCGACAGATCAATACAATGAGCAGTTCTTC. As protein: CASSPSTDQYNEQFF. The J gene is TRBJ2-1, the V gene TRBV18; weak D call: TRBD1 (5 bases). The ends were cut back, 2 bases at V and 4 bases at J, with 12 bases in the middle. The CDR3 length is 15 residues. The V gene's germline CDR1 is KGHSH and CDR2 LQKENI.

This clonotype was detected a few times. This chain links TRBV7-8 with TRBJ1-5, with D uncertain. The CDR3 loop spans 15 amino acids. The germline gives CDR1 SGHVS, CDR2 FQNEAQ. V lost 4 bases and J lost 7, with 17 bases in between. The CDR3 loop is CASSSTGMGGQPQHF. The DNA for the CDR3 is TGTGCCAGCAGCTCAACGGGGATGGGCGGACAGCCCCAGCATTTT.

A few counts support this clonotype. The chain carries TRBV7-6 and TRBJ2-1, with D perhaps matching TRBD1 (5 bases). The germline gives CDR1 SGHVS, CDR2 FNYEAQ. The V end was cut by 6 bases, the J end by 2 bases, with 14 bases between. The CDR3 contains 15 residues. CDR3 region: CASSQGPNTYNEQFF. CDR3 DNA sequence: TGTGCCAGCAGTCAGGGCCCTAACACCTACAATGAGCAGTTCTTC.

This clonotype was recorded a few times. CDR3 in DNA: TGTGCCAGCAGCTTAGATAGAGGATACTCTGGGGCCAACGTCCTGACTTTC. It specifies CASSLDRGYSGANVLTF. The rearrangement uses TRBV7-9 and TRBJ2-6; D uncertain. Germline V CDR1 and CDR2: SEHNR, FQNEAQ (reference sequence). Trimming stripped 1 base from V and 0 bases from J, with 10 bases between. The CDR3 consists of 17 residues.

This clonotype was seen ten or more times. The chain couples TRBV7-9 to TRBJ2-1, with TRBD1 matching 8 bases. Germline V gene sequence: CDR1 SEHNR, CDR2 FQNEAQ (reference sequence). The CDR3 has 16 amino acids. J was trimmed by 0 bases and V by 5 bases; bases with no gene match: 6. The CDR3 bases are TGTGCCAGCAGCCCTCGACAGGGGAGCTCCTACAATGAGCAGTTCTTC. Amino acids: CASSPRQGSSYNEQFF.

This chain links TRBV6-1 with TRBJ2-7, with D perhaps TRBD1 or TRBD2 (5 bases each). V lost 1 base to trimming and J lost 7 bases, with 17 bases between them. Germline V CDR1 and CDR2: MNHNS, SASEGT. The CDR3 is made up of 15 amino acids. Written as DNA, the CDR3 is TGTGCCAGCAGTGAAGTGGCAGGGCTTGGGGAGGAGCAGTACTTC. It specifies CASSEVAGLGEEQYF.